This T cell receptor beta chain was identified during a study of shared clonotypes between healthy human individuals. Study background: The study enrolled two women and a few men aged 18 to 49.

Losses at the gene ends were 4 bases for V and 1 base for J; bases not matched to a gene: 5. This CDR3 contains 17 residues. Per germline, CDR1 SNHLY and CDR2 FYNNEI. As regards this clone: The antigen is not known.

Study outcomes and limitations: Rarefaction gave evidence that sorted-subset sequencing remained incomplete despite large depth. In general, naive subsets displayed greater estimated richness than memory subsets did.

In the original analysis: Filtering differed, since immunoSEQ gave only junction sequences and no quality scores. Using immunoSEQ multiplex PCR, the repertoire was profiled, and TCRdb retains in-frame clones only, with some absent. The DNA was the basis for D and trimming; V, J and clone size are from that table. The sample lists over a million clones; about 80% were seen once. The sequenced sample was memory CD4+ T cells from PBMCs. Documented subset: CD45RA-negative fraction. The rearrangement links TRBV2 to TRBJ2-7; 15 bases map to TRBD2. The sequence was collected from a man aged 18 to 29 in good health. Some clones in this sample may be carry-over from other donors' samples. The CDR3 region has the DNA TGTGCCAGCAGTGGGGGGACTAGCGGGAGGTTTTCCTACGAGCAGTACTTC. Amino acid sequence: CASSGGTSGRFSYEQYF.